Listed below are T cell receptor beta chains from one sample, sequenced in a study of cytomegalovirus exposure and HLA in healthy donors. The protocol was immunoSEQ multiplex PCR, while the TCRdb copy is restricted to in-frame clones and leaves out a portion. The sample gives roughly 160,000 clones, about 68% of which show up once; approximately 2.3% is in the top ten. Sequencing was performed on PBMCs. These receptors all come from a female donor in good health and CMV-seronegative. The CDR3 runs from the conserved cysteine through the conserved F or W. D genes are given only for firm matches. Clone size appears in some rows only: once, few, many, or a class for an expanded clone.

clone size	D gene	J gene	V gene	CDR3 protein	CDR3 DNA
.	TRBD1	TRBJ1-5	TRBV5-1	CASSLTGGVGNQPQHF	TGCGCCAGCAGCTTAACAGGGGGGGTTGGCAATCAGCCCCAGCATTTT
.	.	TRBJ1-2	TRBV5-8	CASSPGVGGNYGYTF	TGTGCCAGCAGCCCGGGTGTCGGGGGAAACTATGGCTACACCTTC
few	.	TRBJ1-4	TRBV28	CASSSQVEKLFF	TGTGCCAGCAGTAGTCAGGTGGAAAAACTGTTTTTT
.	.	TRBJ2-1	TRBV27	CASRGVGEQFF	TGTGCCAGCCGCGGGGTTGGAGAGCAGTTCTTC
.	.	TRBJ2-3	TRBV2	CASSEDPSADTQYF	TGTGCCAGCAGTGAAGACCCTTCAGCAGATACGCAGTATTTT
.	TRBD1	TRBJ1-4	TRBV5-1	CASSLIPRQGATEKLFF	TGCGCCAGCAGCTTGATCCCCCGACAGGGGGCAACTGAAAAACTGTTTTTT
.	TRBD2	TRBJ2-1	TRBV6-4	CASSETGTSGYNEQFF	TGTGCCAGCAGTGAAACTGGGACTAGCGGCTACAATGAGCAGTTCTTC
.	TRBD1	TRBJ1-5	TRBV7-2	CASSHGTGYSNQPQHF	TGTGCCAGCAGCCACGGGACAGGATATAGCAATCAGCCCCAGCATTTT
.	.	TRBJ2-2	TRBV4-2	CASSQGTAGTGELFF	TGTGCCAGCAGCCAAGGGACCGCGGGAACCGGGGAGCTGTTTTTT
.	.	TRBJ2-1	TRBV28	CASNKPGHHGFF	TGTGCCAGCAACAAACCGGGACATCATGGGTTCTTC
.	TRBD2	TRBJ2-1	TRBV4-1	CASSPLGLGYNEQFF	TGCGCCAGCAGCCCACTAGGACTAGGATACAATGAGCAGTTCTTC
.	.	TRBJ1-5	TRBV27	CASSLFGVSNQPQHF	TGTGCCAGCAGTTTATTCGGGGTTAGCAATCAGCCCCAGCATTTT
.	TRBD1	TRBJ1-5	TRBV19	CASSLGLDRGGQPQHF	TGTGCCAGTAGTTTGGGCCTTGACAGGGGTGGGCAGCCCCAGCATTTT
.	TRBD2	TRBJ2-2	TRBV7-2	CASTLAGGVTGELFF	TGTGCCAGCACTTTAGCGGGAGGCGTCACCGGGGAGCTGTTTTTT
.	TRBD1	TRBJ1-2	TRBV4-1	CATGQGGYGYTF	TGCGCCACCGGACAGGGGGGATATGGCTACACCTTC
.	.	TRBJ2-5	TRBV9	CASSEGLRGETQYF	TGTGCCAGCAGCGAGGGACTGCGGGGAGAGACCCAGTACTTC